The entry that follows covers one TCR beta chain sequence. Its antigen is currently unknown. This entry is derived from a study of siplizumab effects on memory and regulatory T cells. The authors kept the mixed lymphocyte reaction cells in coculture at 37°C for about 6 days. The assay covered approximately 10^5 TCR templates per sample. Measured with immunoSEQ multiplex PCR; TCRdb has only the in-frame clones, and not every one. The sample lists about 15,000 clones; approximately 46% were seen once. The sample taken for sequencing was CFSE-low (dividing) CD4+ T cells sorted from an allogeneic mixed lymphocyte reaction. The origin of this receptor is a human donor in good health; the cells came from an allogeneic mixed lymphocyte reaction. Some clones in this sample may be carry-over from other donors' samples.

The CDR3 spells CASSLGTYNEQFF. The CDR3 nucleotides are TGTGCCAGCAGCTTAGGGACCTACAATGAGCAGTTCTTC. The chain has TRBV7-3 and TRBJ2-1, with D uncertain. There are 13 residues in the CDR3. V shed 2 bases and J shed 2 bases, with 4 bases lying between them. The V gene's germline CDR1 is SGHTA and CDR2 FQGTGA. Full variable domain (remainder filled in from reference TRBV7-3 and TRBJ2-1): GAGVSQTPSNKVTEKGKYVELRCDPISGHTALYWYRQSLGQGPEFLIYFQGTGAADDSGLPNDRFFAVRPEGSVSTLKIQRTERGDSAVYLCASSLGTYNEQFFGPGTRLTVL.